One and the same sample provided the 25 T cell receptor beta chains below, sequenced in a study of Ad26.COV2.S vaccination and SARS-CoV-2 variants. Stated treatment: some 20 received Ad26.COV2.S at low or high dose, single or two shots; five or six received placebo; per-sample allocation not given. Sampling took place 63 days after the first vaccine or placebo injection. Assay: immunoSEQ multiplex PCR; the TCRdb copy retains only in-frame clones and omits some. The sample holds roughly 700,000 clones; roughly 90% are singletons and the top ten take roughly 1.5%. Source: peripheral blood, taken in a trial of Ad26.COV2.S vaccine versus placebo. The receptors shown here come from a person aged 18-60 years who received the Ad26.COV2.S COVID-19 vaccine or a placebo.

This chain uses TRBV18 with TRBJ1-3; 7 positions agree with TRBD1. There are 14 residues in the CDR3. V was pared by 4 bases and J by 4 bases, with 4 bases of the junction left unmatched. The germline CDR1 and CDR2 sequences are KGHSH and LQKENI. The CDR3 spells CASSRQGDGNTIYF. The CDR3 nucleotides read TGTGCCAGCTCACGACAGGGTGACGGAAACACCATATATTTT.

A word on this clone: Different DNA sequences within this sample yield the same CDR3. The J gene is TRBJ1-4, the V gene TRBV12-3 or TRBV12-4; the D is unclear. The V gene lost 2 bases and the J gene lost 8 bases, with 6 bases spanning the gap. There are 12 residues in the CDR3. The CDR3 coding sequence is TGTGCCAGCAGTTTACGTGGAGAAAAACTGTTTTTT. It translates to CASSLRGEKLFF.

The chain has TRBV9 and TRBJ1-5; TRBD1 matches at 9 bases. Trimming took 3 bases from V and 4 from J; bases not matched to a gene: 5. This CDR3 contains 15 residues. The germline V gene has CDR1 SGDLS and CDR2 YYNGEE. The CDR3 coding sequence is TGTGCCAGCAGCGCGACAGGGGGGTCTAATCAGCCCCAGCATTTT. Amino acids: CASSATGGSNQPQHF.

The chain has TRBV7-9 and TRBJ1-4; maybe TRBD1 (5 bases). The V and J ends lost 1 base and 5 bases respectively, with 8 bases between them. Germline V gene data show CDR1 as SEHNR and CDR2 as FQNEAQ (reference sequence). This CDR3 is 14 amino acids long. The CDR3 DNA is TGTGCCAGCAGCTTAGAGGGGAGAAATGAAAAACTGTTTTTT. It specifies CASSLEGRNEKLFF.

The V and J genes are TRBV24-1 and TRBJ2-3; D gene ambiguous. From germline, CDR1 is KGHDR and CDR2 SFDVKD. The ends were cut back, 5 bases at V and 0 bases at J, with 17 bases in the middle. The CDR3 extends over 17 amino acids. DNA of the CDR3: TGTGCCACCAGTGTGGCAGGCGGTGGTTCTAGCACAGATACGCAGTATTTT. Its translation: CATSVAGGGSSTDTQYF.

The chain is built from TRBV5-1 and TRBJ2-4; 9 bases match TRBD1. Germline V gives CDR1 SGHRS, CDR2 YFSETQ. The junction had 5 bases not matched to a gene; V was cut back by 3 bases and J by 1 base. This CDR3 region has 16 residues. The CDR3 DNA reads as TGCGCCAGCAGCTGGGACAGGGAGGGGGCCAAAAACATTCAGTACTTC. Protein sequence: CASSWDREGAKNIQYF.

The V call is TRBV5-5, the J call TRBJ1-4, with D hard to call. There are 17 residues in the CDR3. Germline V gives CDR1 SGHKS, CDR2 YYEKEE (reference sequence). Trimming removed 3 bases at V and 0 bases at J, with 15 bases between. The CDR3 here is CASSYSGPFSTNEKLFF. CDR3 DNA: TGTGCCAGCAGCTACTCCGGACCCTTTTCAACTAATGAAAAACTGTTTTTT.

The rearrangement uses TRBV30 and TRBJ2-7; 7 bases are shared with TRBD2. The CDR3 sequence is 14 residues long. Germline values: CDR1 GTSNPN, CDR2 SVGIG (reference sequence). The V gene end was trimmed by 0 bases and the J gene end by 4 bases; junction bases not matched to a gene: 6. DNA for the CDR3: TGTGCCTGGAGTGTTGCGGGAGCGGAATACGAGCAGTACTTC. Translating it yields CAWSVAGAEYEQYF.

The chain joins TRBV19 to TRBJ2-2, with a possible D match to TRBD2 (6 bases). The germline V and J ends were trimmed by 6 bases and 0 bases, with 14 bases remaining between them. The CDR3 covers 16 residues. Per the germline V gene, CDR1 is LNHDA and CDR2 is SQIVND (reference sequence). The CDR3, as DNA: TGTGCCAGTAGCACCCCGGGACTGACGAACACCGGGGAGCTGTTTTTT. Protein: CASSTPGLTNTGELFF.

The chain recombines TRBV27 with TRBJ2-5; D remains ambiguous. Germline CDR1 is MNHEY and CDR2 is SMNVEV (reference sequence). The CDR3 runs to 12 residues. Trimming stripped 6 bases from V and 5 bases from J, with 10 bases between. DNA of the CDR3: TGTGCCAGCAGAAGGGCCGGGGAGACCCAGTACTTC. Translated: CASRRAGETQYF.

The count of this clone is one. The rearrangement joins TRBV18 to TRBJ1-5, with unresolved D. Germline V lookup: CDR1 KGHSH, CDR2 LQKENI. The CDR3 covers 13 residues. V was shortened by 5 bases and J by 4 bases, with 9 bases between the two germline ends. CDR3 in DNA: TGTGCCAGCTCATGGGAGGCTAATCAGCCCCAGCATTTT. The encoded protein is CASSWEANQPQHF.

The CDR3 spells CASSQDSGRGEQYF. In DNA, the CDR3 is TGTGCCAGCAGCCAAGATAGCGGGAGGGGGGAGCAGTACTTC. This chain uses TRBV3-1 (or the pseudogene TRBV3-2) with TRBJ2-7; 11 bases are a match to TRBD2. Germline V gene lookup returns CDR1 LGHDT and CDR2 YNNKEL (reference sequence). Trimming took 0 bases from V and 7 from J; bases not matched to a gene: 2. The CDR3 sequence is 14 residues long.

This clone is a singleton in its sample. The chain couples TRBV6-5 to TRBJ1-5; D is ambiguous. With 0 bases removed from V and 11 bases from J, the gap between germline ends came to 11 bases. This CDR3 has 13 residues. In germline, CDR1 is MNHEY, CDR2 SVGAGI. CDR3 region: CASSYSTAWSQHF. The DNA for the CDR3 is TGTGCCAGCAGTTACTCGACTGCCTGGTCCCAGCATTTT.

The chain couples TRBV5-1 to TRBJ2-7; 7 nucleotides align to TRBD1. The CDR3 is 15 residues long. Trimming cost V 0 bases and J 4 bases; bases outside gene matches: 7. Germline lookup yields CDR1 SGHRS and CDR2 YFSETQ. The CDR3 region has the DNA TGCGCCAGCAGCTTGGTGACAGGGCTTGGATACGAGCAGTACTTC. Its protein is CASSLVTGLGYEQYF.

This clone was recorded once. This chain uses TRBV7-8 with TRBJ2-5; 8 nucleotides agree with TRBD2. This CDR3 contains 14 residues. The V and J ends lost 8 bases and 2 bases, in that order; junction bases with no gene match: 7. CDR1 SGHVS and CDR2 FQNEAQ come from the germline V gene. This chain's CDR3 is CASGAGGPQETQYF. The CDR3 nucleotides are TGTGCCAGCGGGGCGGGGGGTCCACAAGAGACCCAGTACTTC.

This chain joins TRBV29-1 and TRBJ2-1, with 12 nucleotides matching TRBD2. CDR3 size: 14 residues. Trimming took 0 bases from V and 7 from J; bases not matched to a gene: 1. Germline V gene data show CDR1 as SQVTM and CDR2 as ANQGSEA. In DNA, the CDR3 is TGCAGCGTTGAAGAACTAGCGGGAGGAAATGAGCAGTTCTTC. It translates to CSVEELAGGNEQFF.

This clone appeared a single time. The chain recombines TRBV11-2 with TRBJ2-7; no clear D. CDR3 length equals 12 residues. Trimming removed 6 bases from V and 3 bases from J, with 9 bases in between. Per the germline V gene, CDR1 is SGHAT and CDR2 is FQNNGV. The CDR3, as DNA: TGTGCCAGCAGTTATGACGGCTACGAGCAGTACTTC. Translation: CASSYDGYEQYF. Using reference TRBV11-2 and TRBJ2-7 for the parts outside the CDR3, the full variable domain is EAGVAQSPRYKIIEKRQSVAFWCNPISGHATLYWYQQILGQGPKLLIQFQNNGVVDDSQLPKDRFSAERLKGVDSTLKIQPAKLEDSAVYLCASSYDGYEQYFGPGTRLTVT.

V usage is TRBV5-1 and J usage is TRBJ1-1; D is perhaps TRBD1 (5 bases). V shed 0 bases and J shed 3 bases, with 9 bases lying between them. The germline CDR1 and CDR2 sequences are SGHRS and YFSETQ. There are 14 residues in the CDR3. CDR3 sequence: CASSLARVDTEAFF. CDR3 bases: TGCGCCAGCAGCTTGGCCAGGGTCGACACTGAAGCTTTCTTT.

The rearrangement joins TRBV7-2 to TRBJ2-4, with D possibly being TRBD2 (6 bases). The V gene's germline CDR1 is SGHTA and CDR2 FQGNSA. The CDR3 has 13 amino acids. The V and J ends lost 5 bases and 6 bases respectively, with 11 bases between them. The CDR3 DNA reads as TGTGCCAGCAGCCTCGGGGGAAGAAACATTCAGTACTTC. Amino acid sequence: CASSLGGRNIQYF.

This clone is a singleton in its sample. CDR3 loop: CAISESRAANYGYTF. CDR3 DNA sequence: TGTGCCATCAGTGAGTCGAGAGCCGCTAACTATGGCTACACCTTC. This rearrangement joins TRBV10-3 to TRBJ1-2; no clear D gene. The V and J ends lost 0 bases and 0 bases respectively, with 8 bases between them. The CDR3 is 15 amino acids. Germline CDR1 is ENHRY and CDR2 is SYGVKD.

J is TRBJ2-5 and V is TRBV11-3; a possible D gene is TRBD1 (5 bases). Looked up from germline, CDR1 is SGHNT and CDR2 is YENEEA. The ends were cut back, 5 bases at V and 2 bases at J, with 9 bases in the middle. The CDR3 consists of 13 residues. CDR3 coding DNA: TGTGCCAGCAGCCGGGCAGGGCAAGAGACCCAGTACTTC. It specifies CASSRAGQETQYF.

CDR3 in DNA: TGTGCCAGCAGCCAAGAGGTTAGTTTATCCTACAATGAGCAGTTCTTC. Amino acids: CASSQEVSLSYNEQFF. V usage is TRBV14 and J usage is TRBJ2-1; D is ambiguous. V was trimmed by 0 bases and J by 1 base, leaving 10 bases between them. Germline-derived CDR1 and CDR2 are SGHDN and FVKESK. The CDR3 loop spans 16 amino acids.

This clone has only one observation. CDR3 residues: CAISRDGETQYF. Here the CDR3 DNA reads TGTGCCATCAGTAGGGACGGGGAGACCCAGTACTTC. The chain has TRBV10-3 and TRBJ2-5, with D perhaps assigned TRBD1 or TRBD2 (5 bases each). Trimming left V 5 bases short and J 5 bases short, with 9 bases between. The CDR3 runs to 12 residues. Germline CDR1 is ENHRY and CDR2 is SYGVKD.

V gene TRBV6-2 or TRBV6-3 combines with J gene TRBJ1-1, with a tentative D call TRBD1 (5 bases). CDR1 is MNHEY and CDR2 is SVGEGT in the germline V gene. The CDR3 has 14 amino acids. The V end was cut by 6 bases, the J end by 4 bases, with 15 bases between. CDR3 amino acids: CASSPQGGSTEAFF. In DNA, the CDR3 is TGTGCCAGCAGCCCCCAGGGAGGGAGCACTGAAGCTTTCTTT.

The J gene is TRBJ2-7, the V gene TRBV7-9; maybe TRBD1 (7 bases). From germline, CDR1 is SEHNR and CDR2 FQNEAQ (reference sequence). CDR3 size: 16 residues. V was clipped by 6 bases and J by 3 bases, with 21 bases between them. CDR3 sequence (DNA): TGTGCCAGCAGTTTGGGTTGGACAGGAGGGAACTACGAGCAGTACTTC. This codes for CASSLGWTGGNYEQYF.